The 18 T cell receptor beta chains below come from one sample, sequenced in a study of T cell repertoires in cytomegalovirus infection. TCRdb re-called the reads through MiXCR, storing one row per CDR3 protein. The sample holds roughly 640,000 distinct CDR3 sequences, roughly 26% seen once. Sequenced material: CD8+ T cells from PBMCs. The source is a human donor in good health (CMV status not recorded). Some clones in this sample may be carry-over from other donors' samples.

This clonotype showed up many times. CDR3 region: CASSLPEPGTSGGSTDTQYF. The CDR3 DNA sequence: TGTGCCAGCAGCCTTCCAGAGCCCGGGACTAGCGGGGGAAGCACAGATACGCAGTATTTT. The V gene is TRBV11-2, the J gene TRBJ2-3; 14 bases map to TRBD2. The CDR3 contains 20 residues. Per the germline V gene, CDR1 is SGHAT and CDR2 is FQNNGV. Trimming took 5 bases from V and 0 from J; bases not matched to a gene: 13.

The J gene is TRBJ1-4, the V gene TRBV7-6; a possible D gene is TRBD1 (5 bases). There are 16 residues in the CDR3. Germline V gene lookup returns CDR1 SGHVS and CDR2 FNYEAQ. Trimming removed 2 bases from V and 0 bases from J, with 10 bases in between. CDR3 nucleotide sequence: TGTGCCAGCAGCTTATCCCCGACAGCAACTAATGAAAAACTGTTTTTT. Its translation is CASSLSPTATNEKLFF.

This clonotype was detected ten times or more. The chain combines TRBV10-3 with TRBJ2-7; 10 bases are a match to TRBD2. Looked up from germline, CDR1 is ENHRY and CDR2 is SYGVKD. Germline trimming cut 5 bases from V and 0 bases from J; bases unmatched to any gene: 7. The CDR3 is 16 residues long. CDR3 sequence: CAISSLAGGHSYEQYF. The CDR3 bases are TGTGCCATCAGTTCCTTAGCGGGGGGTCACTCCTACGAGCAGTACTTC.

Comment on this clonotype: A read error is likely, as this CDR3 ends without the conserved phenylalanine or tryptophan. The V call is TRBV6-2 or TRBV6-3, the J call TRBJ2-3; perhaps D is TRBD1 or TRBD2 (5 bases each). Germline CDR1 reads MNHEY; CDR2 reads SVGEGT. V dropped 2 bases and J dropped 1 base, with 7 bases sitting between them. The CDR3 totals 14 residues. This CDR3 is CASSYVGGTDTQYS. DNA of the CDR3: TGTGCCAGCAGTTACGTGGGGGGCACAGATACGCAGTATTCT.

This clonotype was observed many times. The chain uses TRBV6-2 or TRBV6-3 and TRBJ2-7; 10 bases line up with TRBD1. Germline-derived CDR1 and CDR2 are MNHEY and SVGEGT. This CDR3 comprises 15 residues. Trimming removed 7 bases from V and 2 bases from J; junction bases left unmatched: 8. The CDR3, as DNA: TGTGCCAGCATCTCCCTCGGACAGGGGGCCTACGAGCAGTACGTC. Its protein is CASISLGQGAYEQYV.

This chain links TRBV5-1 with TRBJ2-1; the match to TRBD1 covers 7 bases. V lost 3 bases and J lost 2; bases outside the gene matches: 5. The CDR3 totals 15 residues. Germline-derived CDR1 and CDR2 are SGHRS and YFSETQ. CDR3 nucleotides: TGCGCCAGCAGCTCGGTCGGGACAGCCTACAATGAGCAGTTCTTC. Its translation: CASSSVGTAYNEQFF.

Ten or more counts support this clonotype. The chain has TRBV7-8 and TRBJ1-2; D is perhaps TRBD1 (6 bases). V was trimmed by 5 bases and J by 7 bases, leaving 32 bases between them. Per the germline V gene, CDR1 is SGHVS and CDR2 is FQNEAQ. The CDR3 is made up of 19 amino acids. CDR3 amino acids: CASSTKWVAPAQGGGGYTF. The DNA of the CDR3 is TGTGCCAGCAGCACCAAATGGGTGGCCCCGGCACAGGGTGGTGGTGGCTACACCTTC.

This rearrangement joins TRBV6-5 to TRBJ2-1, with TRBD2 matching over 10 bases. The CDR3 runs to 16 residues. V was pared by 5 bases and J by 6 bases, with 10 bases of the junction left unmatched. The germline CDR1 and CDR2 sequences are MNHEY and SVGAGI. The CDR3 spells CASSPVSGGPPNEQFF. Here the CDR3 DNA reads TGTGCCAGCAGTCCAGTTAGCGGGGGGCCCCCCAATGAGCAGTTCTTC.

In DNA form, the CDR3 reads TGTGCCATTCGGGATCCAGGGAATCAGCCCCAGCATTTT. This translates into CAIRDPGNQPQHF. The chain links TRBV10-3 to TRBJ1-5; a possible D gene is TRBD1 (5 bases). Germline CDR1 ENHRY, CDR2 SYGVKD. The germline V and J ends were trimmed by 9 bases and 4 bases, with 13 bases remaining between them. The CDR3 contains 13 residues.

This clonotype came up a few times. This chain uses TRBV2 with TRBJ1-3; D not resolved. V dropped 2 bases and J dropped 2 bases, with 10 bases sitting between them. Per germline, CDR1 SNHLY and CDR2 FYNNEI. CDR3 size: 15 residues. CDR3 bases: TGTGCCAGCAGTGAATCGGGTGGTACTGGAAACACCATATATTTT. Its protein product is CASSESGGTGNTIYF. Using reference TRBV2 and TRBJ1-3 for the parts outside the CDR3, the full variable domain is EPEVTQTPSHQVTQMGQEVILRCVPISNHLYFYWYRQILGQKVEFLVSFYNNEISEKSEIFDDQFSVERPDGSNFTLKIRSTKLEDSAMYFCASSESGGTGNTIYFGEGSWLTVV.

This clonotype was detected many times. The genes are TRBV7-8 and TRBJ2-7; 8 nucleotides line up with TRBD2. V was pared by 1 base and J by 5 bases, with 7 bases of the junction left unmatched. CDR1 is SGHVS, CDR2 FQNEAQ, per germline. This CDR3 is built from 15 residues. The CDR3 nucleotides are TGTGCCAGCAGCTTAGTTTTGCGGGGGGACCACGAGCAGTACTTC. Translation: CASSLVLRGDHEQYF.

This chain joins TRBV19 and TRBJ2-7; 9 bases are a match to TRBD1. V lost 3 bases and J lost 6; bases outside the gene matches: 3. Germline assignment: CDR1 LNHDA and CDR2 SQIVND (reference sequence). CDR3 length: 13 amino acids. CDR3 sequence reads: CASSIGTGTEQYF. In nucleotides, the CDR3 is TGTGCCAGTAGTATTGGGACAGGGACCGAGCAGTACTTC.

The rearrangement links TRBV27 to TRBJ2-5, with D tentatively TRBD1 (6 bases). CDR1 and CDR2 (germline): MNHEY, SMNVEV (reference sequence). Trimming took off 9 bases at V and 2 bases at J, with 19 bases between the two ends. CDR3 length equals 15 residues. CDR3 nucleotide sequence: TGTGCCAGTCGTACAGGGCCCTACCTACAAGAGACCCAGTACTTC. This translates into CASRTGPYLQETQYF.

This chain uses TRBV25-1 with TRBJ1-2, with D hard to call. This CDR3 spans 13 amino acids. Germline V gives CDR1 MGHDK, CDR2 SYGVNS. The V end was cut by 0 bases, the J end by 3 bases, with 5 bases between. The CDR3 nucleotides are TGTGCCAGCAGTGAATATTGGCACTATGGCTACACCTTC. Translating it yields CASSEYWHYGYTF.

V usage is TRBV19 and J usage is TRBJ1-1, with D uncertain. V was shortened by 1 base and J by 0 bases, with 9 bases between the two germline ends. CDR1 and CDR2 from the germline V gene are LNHDA and SQIVND (reference sequence). The length of the CDR3 is 15 residues. The DNA for the CDR3 is TGTGCCAGTAGTATAGGCCCTCTGGTGAACACTGAAGCTTTCTTT. Translated: CASSIGPLVNTEAFF. Using reference TRBV19 and TRBJ1-1 for the parts outside the CDR3, the full variable domain is DGGITQSPKYLFRKEGQNVTLSCEQNLNHDAMYWYRQDPGQGLRLIYYSQIVNDFQKGDIAEGYSVSREKKESFPLTVTSAQKNPTAFYLCASSIGPLVNTEAFFGQGTRLTVV.

A few counts support this clonotype. This rearrangement joins TRBV7-2 to TRBJ1-4; 10 bases agree with TRBD1. CDR1 is SGHTA, CDR2 FQGNSA, per germline. Trimming removed 5 bases from V and 5 bases from J; junction bases left unmatched: 5. The CDR3 runs 15 residues. The CDR3 sequence is CASSLGTGANEKLFF. The CDR3 nucleotides are TGTGCCAGCAGCCTGGGGACAGGGGCGAATGAAAAACTGTTTTTT. The variable domain in full, completed from reference TRBV7-2 and TRBJ1-4, reads GAGVSQSPSNKVTEKGKDVELRCDPISGHTALYWYRQSLGQGLEFLIYFQGNSAPDKSGLPSDRFSAERTGGSVSTLTIQRTQQEDSAVYLCASSLGTGANEKLFFGSGTQLSVL.

The chain employs TRBV6-2 or TRBV6-3 and TRBJ2-1; 8 bases match TRBD2. Per germline, CDR1 MNHEY and CDR2 SVGEGT. The CDR3 length is 15 residues. V was clipped by 6 bases and J by 8 bases; unmatched bases: 12. CDR3 DNA: TGTGCCAGCAGCCCCGCTCGGACGGGGGGGTATGAGCAGTTCTTC. Residues: CASSPARTGGYEQFF.

The chain uses TRBV7-9 and TRBJ2-1, with D uncertain. V dropped 0 bases and J dropped 6 bases, with 9 bases sitting between them. The germline gives CDR1 SEHNR, CDR2 FQNEAQ (reference sequence). The CDR3 runs 14 residues. The DNA for the CDR3 is TGTGCCAGCAGCTTAGCGGGCGAGAGCAATGAGCAGTTCTTC. Translating it yields CASSLAGESNEQFF.